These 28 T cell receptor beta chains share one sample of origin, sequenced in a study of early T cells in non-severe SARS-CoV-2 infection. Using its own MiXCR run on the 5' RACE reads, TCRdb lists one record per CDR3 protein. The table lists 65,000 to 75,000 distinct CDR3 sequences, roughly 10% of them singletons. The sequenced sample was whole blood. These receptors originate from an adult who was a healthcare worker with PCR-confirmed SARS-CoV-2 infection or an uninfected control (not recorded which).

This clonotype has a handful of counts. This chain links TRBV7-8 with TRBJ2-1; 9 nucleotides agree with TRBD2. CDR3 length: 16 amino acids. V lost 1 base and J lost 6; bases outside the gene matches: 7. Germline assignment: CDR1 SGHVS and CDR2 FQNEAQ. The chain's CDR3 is CASSLVLGLATNEQFF. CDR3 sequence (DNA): TGTGCCAGCAGCTTAGTATTAGGACTAGCGACCAATGAGCAGTTCTTC.

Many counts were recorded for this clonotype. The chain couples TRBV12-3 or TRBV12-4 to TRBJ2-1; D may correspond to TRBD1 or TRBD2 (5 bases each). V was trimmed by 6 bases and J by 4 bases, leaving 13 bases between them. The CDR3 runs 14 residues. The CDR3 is CASRPGPSYNEQFF. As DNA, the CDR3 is TGTGCCAGCAGGCCGGGACCGAGTTACAATGAGCAGTTCTTC.

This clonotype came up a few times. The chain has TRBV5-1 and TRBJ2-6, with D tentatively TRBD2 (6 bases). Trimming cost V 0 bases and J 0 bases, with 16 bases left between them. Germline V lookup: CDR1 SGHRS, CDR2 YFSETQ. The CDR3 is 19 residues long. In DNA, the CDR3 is TGCGCCAGCAGCTTGGAGGAGGGACGATTCCCCTCTGGGGCCAACGTCCTGACTTTC. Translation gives CASSLEEGRFPSGANVLTF. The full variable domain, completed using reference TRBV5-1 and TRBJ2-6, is KAGVTQTPRYLIKTRGQQVTLSCSPISGHRSVSWYQQTPGQGLQFLFEYFSETQRNKGNFPGRFSGRQFSNSRSEMNVSTLELGDSALYLCASSLEEGRFPSGANVLTFGAGSRLTVL.

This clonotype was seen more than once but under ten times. DNA for the CDR3: TGTGCCAGCAGCGGGACTAGCGGCCACAATGAGCAGTTCTTC. Protein sequence: CASSGTSGHNEQFF. The chain employs TRBV11-2 and TRBJ2-1; TRBD2 matches at 11 bases. The germline gives CDR1 SGHAT, CDR2 FQNNGV. The CDR3 loop spans 14 amino acids. Trimming removed 5 bases from V and 5 bases from J; junction bases left unmatched: 2.

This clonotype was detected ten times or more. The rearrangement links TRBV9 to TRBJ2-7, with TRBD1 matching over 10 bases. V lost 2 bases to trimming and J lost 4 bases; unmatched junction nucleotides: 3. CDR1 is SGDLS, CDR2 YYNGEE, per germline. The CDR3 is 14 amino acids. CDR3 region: CASSVGTGVYEQYF. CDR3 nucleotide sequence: TGTGCCAGCAGCGTCGGGACAGGGGTTTACGAGCAGTACTTC.

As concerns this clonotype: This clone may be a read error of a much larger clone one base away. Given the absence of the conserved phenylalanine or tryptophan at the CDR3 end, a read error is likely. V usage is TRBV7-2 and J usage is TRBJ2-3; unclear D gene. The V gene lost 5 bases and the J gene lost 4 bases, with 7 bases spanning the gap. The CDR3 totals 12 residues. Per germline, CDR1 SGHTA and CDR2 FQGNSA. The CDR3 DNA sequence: TGTGCCAGCAGCCCGACGGCAGATACGCAGTATCTT. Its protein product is CASSPTADTQYL.

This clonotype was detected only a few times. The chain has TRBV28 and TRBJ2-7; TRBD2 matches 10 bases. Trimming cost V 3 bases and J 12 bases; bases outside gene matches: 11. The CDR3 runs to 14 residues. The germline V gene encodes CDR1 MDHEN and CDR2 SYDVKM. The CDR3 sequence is CASSFGVAGGLGYF. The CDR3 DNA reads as TGTGCCAGCAGTTTCGGAGTAGCGGGAGGACTAGGGTACTTC.

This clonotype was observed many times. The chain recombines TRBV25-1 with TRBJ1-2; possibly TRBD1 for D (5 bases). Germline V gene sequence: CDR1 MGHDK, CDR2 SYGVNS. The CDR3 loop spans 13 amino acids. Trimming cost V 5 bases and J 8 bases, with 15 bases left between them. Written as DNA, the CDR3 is TGTGCCAGCAGTACGTTTCAGGGTAACGGCTACACCTTC. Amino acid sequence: CASSTFQGNGYTF.

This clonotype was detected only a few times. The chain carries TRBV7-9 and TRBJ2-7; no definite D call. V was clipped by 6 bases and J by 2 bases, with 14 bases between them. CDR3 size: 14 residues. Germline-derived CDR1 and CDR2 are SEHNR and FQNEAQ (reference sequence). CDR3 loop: CASSQGRFTYEQYF. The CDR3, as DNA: TGTGCCAGCAGTCAAGGACGTTTTACCTACGAGCAGTACTTC.

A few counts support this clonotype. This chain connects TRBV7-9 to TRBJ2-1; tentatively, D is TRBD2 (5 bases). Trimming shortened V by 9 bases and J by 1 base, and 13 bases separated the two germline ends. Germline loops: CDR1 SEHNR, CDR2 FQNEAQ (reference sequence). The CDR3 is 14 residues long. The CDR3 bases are TGTGCCAGTCAAGACGGGAAGTCCTACAATGAGCAGTTCTTC. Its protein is CASQDGKSYNEQFF.

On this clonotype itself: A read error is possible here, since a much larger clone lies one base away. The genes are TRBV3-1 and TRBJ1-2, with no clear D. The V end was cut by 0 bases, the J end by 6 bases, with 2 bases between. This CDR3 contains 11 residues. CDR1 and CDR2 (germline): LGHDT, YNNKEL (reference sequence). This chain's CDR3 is CASSQEHGYTF. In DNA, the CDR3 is TGTGCCAGCAGCCAAGAGCATGGCTACACCTTC. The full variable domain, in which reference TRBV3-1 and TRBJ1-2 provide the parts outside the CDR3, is DTAVSQTPKYLVTQMGNDKSIKCEQNLGHDTMYWYKQDSKKFLKIMFSYNNKELIINETVPNRFSPKSPDKAHLNLHINSLELGDSAVYFCASSQEHGYTFGSGTRLTVV.

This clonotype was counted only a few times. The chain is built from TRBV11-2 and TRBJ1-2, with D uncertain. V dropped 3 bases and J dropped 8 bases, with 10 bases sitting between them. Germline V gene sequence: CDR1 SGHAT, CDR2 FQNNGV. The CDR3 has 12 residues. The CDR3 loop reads CASSLYPGGYTF. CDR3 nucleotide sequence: TGTGCCAGCAGCTTGTATCCCGGCGGCTACACCTTC.

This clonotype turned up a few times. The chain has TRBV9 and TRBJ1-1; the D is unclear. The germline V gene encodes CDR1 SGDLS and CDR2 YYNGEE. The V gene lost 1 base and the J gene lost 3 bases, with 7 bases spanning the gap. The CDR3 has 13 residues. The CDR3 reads CASSVWEHTEAFF. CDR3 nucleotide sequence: TGTGCCAGCAGCGTATGGGAGCACACTGAAGCTTTCTTT.

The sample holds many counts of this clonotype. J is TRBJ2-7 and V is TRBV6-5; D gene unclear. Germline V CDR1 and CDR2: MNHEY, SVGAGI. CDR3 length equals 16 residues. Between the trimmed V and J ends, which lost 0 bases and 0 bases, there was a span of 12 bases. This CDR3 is CASSYSMSGLSYEQYF. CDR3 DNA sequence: TGTGCCAGCAGTTACTCGATGAGTGGTCTCTCCTACGAGCAGTACTTC.

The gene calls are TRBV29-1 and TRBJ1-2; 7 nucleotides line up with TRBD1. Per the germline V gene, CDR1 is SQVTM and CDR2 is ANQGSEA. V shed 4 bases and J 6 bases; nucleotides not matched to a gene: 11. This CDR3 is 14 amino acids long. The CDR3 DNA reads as TGCAGCGTTGGGGGTAGGGACAGCGAGGATGGCTACACCTTC. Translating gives CSVGGRDSEDGYTF.

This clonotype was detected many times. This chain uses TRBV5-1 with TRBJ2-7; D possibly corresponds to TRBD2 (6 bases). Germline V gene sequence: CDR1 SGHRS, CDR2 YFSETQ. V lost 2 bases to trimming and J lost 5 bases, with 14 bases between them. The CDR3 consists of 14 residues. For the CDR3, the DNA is TGCGCCAGCAGCTTTAGGCTCGGAGGGGACGAGCAGTACTTC. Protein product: CASSFRLGGDEQYF.

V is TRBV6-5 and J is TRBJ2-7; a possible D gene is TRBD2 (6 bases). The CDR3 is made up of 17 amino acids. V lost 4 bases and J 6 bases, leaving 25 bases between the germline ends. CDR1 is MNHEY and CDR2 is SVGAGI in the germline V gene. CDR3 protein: CASSSLGGPRAAGEQYF. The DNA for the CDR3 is TGTGCCAGCAGTTCACTGGGGGGACCCCGAGCTGCAGGCGAGCAGTACTTC.

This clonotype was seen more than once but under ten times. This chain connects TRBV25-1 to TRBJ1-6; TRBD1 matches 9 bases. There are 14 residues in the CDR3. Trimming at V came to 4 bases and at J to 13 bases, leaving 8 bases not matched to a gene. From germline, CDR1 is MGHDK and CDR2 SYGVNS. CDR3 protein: CASSGWTGAEPLHF. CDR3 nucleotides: TGTGCCAGCAGTGGGTGGACAGGGGCTGAGCCCCTCCACTTT. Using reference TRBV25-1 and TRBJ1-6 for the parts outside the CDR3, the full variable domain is EADIYQTPRYLVIGTGKKITLECSQTMGHDKMYWYQQDPGMELHLIHYSYGVNSTEKGDLSSESTVSRIRTEHFPLTLESARPSHTSQYLCASSGWTGAEPLHFGNGTRLTVT.

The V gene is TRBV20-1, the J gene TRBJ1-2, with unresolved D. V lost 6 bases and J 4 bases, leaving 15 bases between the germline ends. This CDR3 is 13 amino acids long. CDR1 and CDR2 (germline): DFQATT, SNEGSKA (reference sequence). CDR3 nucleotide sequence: TGCAGTGCAGAGACCGGGCGGGCCTATGGCTACACCTTC. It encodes CSAETGRAYGYTF.

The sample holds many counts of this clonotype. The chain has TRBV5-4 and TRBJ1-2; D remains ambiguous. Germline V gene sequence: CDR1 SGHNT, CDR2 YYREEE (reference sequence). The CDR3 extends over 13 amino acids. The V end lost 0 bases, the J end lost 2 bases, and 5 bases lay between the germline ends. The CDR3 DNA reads TGTGCCAGCAGCTTGGGGAGCAACTATGGCTACACCTTC. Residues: CASSLGSNYGYTF.

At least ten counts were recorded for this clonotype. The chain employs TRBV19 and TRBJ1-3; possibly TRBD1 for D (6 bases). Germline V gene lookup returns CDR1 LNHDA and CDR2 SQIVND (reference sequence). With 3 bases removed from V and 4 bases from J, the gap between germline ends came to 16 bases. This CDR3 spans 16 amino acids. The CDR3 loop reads CASSMGHRVPGNTIYF. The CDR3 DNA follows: TGTGCCAGTAGTATGGGGCACAGGGTGCCCGGAAACACCATATATTTT. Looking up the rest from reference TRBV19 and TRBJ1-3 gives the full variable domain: DGGITQSPKYLFRKEGQNVTLSCEQNLNHDAMYWYRQDPGQGLRLIYYSQIVNDFQKGDIAEGYSVSREKKESFPLTVTSAQKNPTAFYLCASSMGHRVPGNTIYFGEGSWLTVV.

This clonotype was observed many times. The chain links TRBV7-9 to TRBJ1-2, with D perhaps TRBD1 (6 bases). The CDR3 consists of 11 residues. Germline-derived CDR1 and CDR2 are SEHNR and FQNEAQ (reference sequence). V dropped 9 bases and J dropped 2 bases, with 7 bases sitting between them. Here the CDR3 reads CASQGNYGYTF. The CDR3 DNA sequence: TGTGCCAGTCAGGGGAACTATGGCTACACCTTC.

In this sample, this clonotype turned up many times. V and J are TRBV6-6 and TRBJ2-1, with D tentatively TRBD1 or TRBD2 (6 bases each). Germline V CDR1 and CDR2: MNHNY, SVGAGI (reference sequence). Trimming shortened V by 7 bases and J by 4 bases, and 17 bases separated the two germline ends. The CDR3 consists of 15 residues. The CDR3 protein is CASNPEGGGYNEQFF. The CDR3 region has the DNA TGTGCCAGCAACCCCGAGGGGGGTGGGTACAATGAGCAGTTCTTC.

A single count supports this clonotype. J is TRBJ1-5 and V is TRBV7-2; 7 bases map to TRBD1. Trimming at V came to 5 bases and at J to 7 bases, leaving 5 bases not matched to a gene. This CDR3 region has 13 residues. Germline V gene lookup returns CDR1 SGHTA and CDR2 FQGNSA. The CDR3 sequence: CASSLQGFQPQHF. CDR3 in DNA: TGTGCCAGCAGCCTACAGGGGTTCCAGCCCCAGCATTTT.

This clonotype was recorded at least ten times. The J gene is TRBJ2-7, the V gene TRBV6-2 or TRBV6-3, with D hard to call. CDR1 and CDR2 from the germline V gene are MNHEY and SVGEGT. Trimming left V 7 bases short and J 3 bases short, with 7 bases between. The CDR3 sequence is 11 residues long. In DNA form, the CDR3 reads TGTGCCAGCACTGGGTTCTACGAGCAGTACTTC. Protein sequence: CASTGFYEQYF.

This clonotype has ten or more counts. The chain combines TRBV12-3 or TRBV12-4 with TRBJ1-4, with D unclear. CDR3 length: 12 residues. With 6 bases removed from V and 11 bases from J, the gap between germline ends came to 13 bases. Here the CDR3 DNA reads TGTGCCAGCAGGGACCCCCCTGGGAAACTGTTTTTT. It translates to CASRDPPGKLFF.

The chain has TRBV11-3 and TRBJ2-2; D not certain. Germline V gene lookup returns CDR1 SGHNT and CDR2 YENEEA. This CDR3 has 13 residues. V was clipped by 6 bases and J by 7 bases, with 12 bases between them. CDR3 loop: CASSPARSGELFF. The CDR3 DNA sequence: TGTGCCAGCAGTCCAGCCCGTAGCGGGGAGCTGTTTTTT.

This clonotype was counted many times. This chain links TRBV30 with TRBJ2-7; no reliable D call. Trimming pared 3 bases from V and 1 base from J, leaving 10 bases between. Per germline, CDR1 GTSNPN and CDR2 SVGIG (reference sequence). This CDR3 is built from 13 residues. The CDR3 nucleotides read TGTGCCTGGAGGTCCGGGCCGTCCTACGAGCAGTACTTC. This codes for CAWRSGPSYEQYF.